This TCR beta chain was identified in a study of blood T cells in healthy people across ages (dated by TCRdb to between 2014 and 2016). Background for the entire study: Template switching captured roughly one uniquely barcoded TCR beta cDNA molecule per two T cells in model experiments. The study measured age-related changes in TCR beta repertoire diversity using deep sequencing normalized with unique cDNA molecular identifiers. Four age groups were formed from the donors: young (average approximately 15 years), middle-aged (around 41), aged (over 55) and long-lived (about 75). To avoid experimental bias, donors of different ages were distributed randomly across sequencing lanes. The study analyzed two additional independent replicas of 1 million unique cDNA reads from the same blood draw for two donors, one aged 18 to 29 and one aged 80 or older. On the study overall, not on this receptor specifically: Total diversity estimates from one million sequenced T cells were considered lower bounds and underestimates. Observed TCR beta diversity correlated strongly with the percentage of naive T cells measured by flow cytometry. The long-lived group showed more naive CD4+ T cells, fewer expanded clones and increased TCR diversity than the aged group, suggesting age selection. Observed TCR beta diversity per million T cells fell roughly linearly with age, and a significant reduction was already apparent by age around 44. The CMV infection status of donors was not known, potentially confounding age-related changes in expanded clonotypes. Because profiling used bulk unsorted PBMCs, naive and antigen-experienced compartments could not be compared conclusively.

Library creation used 5' RACE. The sequencer was an Illumina HiSeq 2500. A second PCR of roughly 7 to 11 cycles was performed with a sample-barcoded 5' primer and a J-beta primer mix. Each TCR beta cDNA molecule received a unique molecular identifier from a template-switch 5' adaptor carrying 12 random nucleotides. Each sample yielded at least 2.5 million CDR3-containing paired-end reads. First-strand cDNA synthesis was performed from all RNA using the Mint cDNA synthesis kit, with priming by a TRBC-specific oligonucleotide. All cDNA was treated with uracil-DNA glycosylase and then went through a first 18-cycle PCR with the universal primers M1SS and BC2_uni_R. In the authors' own workflow: For normalization, 1 million high-quality reads were randomly selected from each sample, with every read carrying a distinct molecular identifier. Reads sharing molecular identifiers were discarded rather than binned into consensus sequences. MiTCR, set to a Q25 quality threshold and the strictest error-elimination algorithm, was used for CDR3 identification, clonotype clustering and error correction. A nonparametric unseen species model using Euler transformation provided a lower-bound estimate of total TCR beta diversity. TCRdb cleaned the public reads at Q25 with fastp, built clones with MiXCR and kept in-frame beta chains. Rows with one shared CDR3 protein collapse into an entry with the most common genes and DNA. TCRdb, not the original authors, processed these V and J calls. The sample table records about 730,000 distinct CDR3 sequences; roughly 43% of these occur just once. Of the sample, less than 25% is held by the ten largest clones.

Counted from cysteine to phenylalanine, this CDR3 has 12 amino acids. Only CDR3 DNA is held: 36 bases, read in frame from base 1. CDR1 and CDR2, looked up from the germline V gene (reference sequence), are DFQATT and SNEGSKA. The trim is 5 bases for V and 4 bases for J, with a gap of 9 bases between the germline ends. The donors were roughly 40 Caucasian individuals from Russia, aged 6 to 90 years, who were systemically healthy. Each donor gave 8 to 10 milliliters of peripheral blood, collected into EDTA-treated Vacutainer tubes. Ficoll-Paque density-gradient centrifugation was used to isolate PBMCs, with at least 7 million per sample. Total RNA was extracted from PBMCs with Trizol reagent, with at least 6 micrograms obtained per sample. Naive CD45RAhigh/CD27high T cell percentages were measured by flow cytometry on a PBMC aliquot from every donor. A word on this clonotype: The specificity of this receptor is unknown. No clone much larger than this one lies a single base away; base qualities are absent.

The chain uses TRBV20-1 and TRBJ1-5; D gene: possibly TRBD1, on 5 matching bases. The receptor comes from a woman aged 60 to 75 in good health. Source material: blood. The CDR3 is CSAPGGNQPQHF. The nucleotides read TGCAGTGCTCCCGGGGGGAATCAGCCCCAGCATTTT.